One sample yielded the 25 T cell receptor beta chains listed below, sequenced in a study of blood T cell repertoires in COVID-19. Produced via immunoSEQ multiplex PCR; TCRdb's table is partial and in-frame only. The sample lists 250,000 to 400,000 clones, roughly 88% occurring once. The specimen was peripheral blood. The receptors originated from a woman aged 25 to 39 with COVID-19, enrolled during active disease.

The chain carries TRBV28 and TRBJ2-1; 14 bases align to TRBD2. The CDR3 runs to 15 residues. J was trimmed by 10 bases and V by 1 base; bases with no gene match: 3. Germline CDR1 MDHEN, CDR2 SYDVKM. The CDR3 region has the DNA TGTGCCAGCAGTTTATTGGGACTAGCGGGAGAGGAGCAGTTCTTC. Its protein is CASSLLGLAGEEQFF.

The chain uses TRBV23-1 and TRBJ1-2; the match to TRBD1 covers 7 bases. TRBV23-1 is filed as an ORF, its function uncertain. With 2 bases clipped from V and 8 bases from J, the junction kept 17 bases outside the gene matches. The CDR3 length is 17 residues. The CDR3 DNA sequence: TGCGCCAGCAGTCAAGTCGGCCGGGACAGAGCCCTAGGCGGCTACACCTTC. It specifies CASSQVGRDRALGGYTF.

CDR3 residues: CASRTSYNEQFF. CDR3 bases: TGCGCCAGTCGAACTAGCTACAATGAGCAGTTCTTC. This sequence joins TRBV5-1 and TRBJ2-1; a possible D gene is TRBD2 (5 bases). CDR1 is SGHRS and CDR2 is YFSETQ in the germline V gene. The CDR3 consists of 12 residues. Deletions cut 8 bases from V and 3 bases from J, with 9 bases between.

The DNA of the CDR3 is TGTGCCAGCAGCGGGACAGGGGCCGTCGGCCGAAATTCTAACTATGGCTACACCTTC. Translating gives CASSGTGAVGRNSNYGYTF. J is TRBJ1-2 and V is TRBV28; 10 bases map to TRBD1. CDR1 is MDHEN and CDR2 is SYDVKM in the germline V gene. V lost 6 bases, J lost 0 bases, and 16 bases stayed unmatched. The CDR3 sequence is 19 residues long.

This clone was seen once. The V and J genes are TRBV3-1 (or the pseudogene TRBV3-2) and TRBJ2-7, with 10 bases aligning to TRBD2. The V gene's germline CDR1 is LGHDT and CDR2 YNNKEL (reference sequence). The length of the CDR3 is 15 residues. The J segment lost 7 bases and the V segment lost 7 bases, leaving 13 bases of the junction unmatched. CDR3 bases: TGTGCCAGCACCTCCGAGCGGGAGGGCCCTTCGGAGCAGTACTTC. Protein product: CASTSEREGPSEQYF.

In its sample, this clone was seen once. The rearrangement links TRBV6-6 to TRBJ2-4; TRBD2 matches 8 bases. J gave up 10 bases and V 2 bases, and 10 bases lay outside the gene matches. The CDR3 loop spans 15 amino acids. Germline CDR1 is MNHNY and CDR2 is SVGAGI (reference sequence). This CDR3 is CASSYGTSGTPIQYF. CDR3 nucleotides: TGTGCCAGCAGTTACGGTACTAGCGGAACTCCGATTCAGTACTTC.

The V call is TRBV15, the J call TRBJ2-1; 8 nucleotides match TRBD1. CDR1 is LNHNV and CDR2 is YYDKDF in the germline V gene (reference sequence). J was trimmed by 6 bases and V by 3 bases; bases with no gene match: 7. The CDR3 is made up of 15 amino acids. CDR3 sequence: CATSSTGQVVNEQFF. The CDR3 nucleotides are TGTGCCACCAGCAGCACGGGACAGGTCGTCAATGAGCAGTTCTTC.

The chain has TRBV7-3 and TRBJ2-1; possibly TRBD2 for D (5 bases). The V end was cut by 0 bases, the J end by 8 bases, with 5 bases between. Germline assignment: CDR1 SGHTA and CDR2 FQGTGA. This CDR3 region has 12 residues. CDR3 in DNA: TGTGCCAGCAGCTTAACCGGGGATGAGCAGTTCTTC. Translation gives CASSLTGDEQFF.

This clone has only a few counts. V is TRBV7-9 and J is TRBJ2-3, with D uncertain. Per germline, CDR1 SEHNR and CDR2 FQNEAQ (reference sequence). The CDR3 has 15 amino acids. Trimming shortened V by 3 bases and J by 0 bases, and 10 bases separated the two germline ends. CDR3 nucleotide sequence: TGTGCCAGCAGCTTCGGCGGAACTAGCACAGATACGCAGTATTTT. This codes for CASSFGGTSTDTQYF.

The chain combines TRBV27 with TRBJ2-1; D uncertain. Germline V gives CDR1 MNHEY, CDR2 SMNVEV (reference sequence). V lost 6 bases and J lost 7, with 7 bases in between. The CDR3 is 11 residues long. The CDR3 nucleotides read TGTGCCAGCAGCCAGATGAATGAGCAGTTCTTC. It codes for CASSQMNEQFF.

The CDR3 loop is CASSFPGQGAGNTIYF. The CDR3 DNA reads TGTGCCAGCAGCTTCCCGGGACAGGGCGCCGGAAACACCATATATTTT. The chain joins TRBV5-4 to TRBJ1-3, with 9 bases that match TRBD1. The CDR3 spans 16 residues. Germline V CDR1 and CDR2: SGHNT, YYREEE (reference sequence). With V trimmed by 2 bases and J by 4 bases, 7 bases remained unmatched. The whole variable domain, remainder taken from reference TRBV5-4 and TRBJ1-3, is ETGVTQSPTHLIKTRGQQVTLRCSSQSGHNTVSWYQQALGQGPQFIFQYYREEENGRGNFPPRFSGLQFPNYSSELNVNALELDDSALYLCASSFPGQGAGNTIYFGEGSWLTVV.

The count of this clone is one. The V gene is TRBV19, the J gene TRBJ2-7; 10 bases align to TRBD2. This CDR3 contains 14 residues. Germline CDR1 and CDR2: LNHDA and SQIVND (reference sequence). Losses at the gene ends were 5 bases for V and 3 bases for J; bases not matched to a gene: 4. In nucleotides, the CDR3 is TGTGCCAGTAGTCAAGCGGGAGGGCTCTACGAGCAGTACTTC. It specifies CASSQAGGLYEQYF.

The V and J genes are TRBV10-3 and TRBJ1-1; D remains ambiguous. Germline CDR1 ENHRY, CDR2 SYGVKD. Trimming removed 6 bases from V and 5 bases from J, with 16 bases in between. The CDR3 extends over 14 amino acids. The CDR3 sequence is CAIRPIQGGTEAFF. DNA of the CDR3: TGTGCCATCAGACCGATTCAAGGCGGAACTGAAGCTTTCTTT.

The rearrangement joins TRBV28 to TRBJ1-1; D is unclear. The CDR3 has 11 amino acids. The germline V and J ends were trimmed by 7 bases and 6 bases, with 9 bases remaining between them. Per germline, CDR1 MDHEN and CDR2 SYDVKM. The CDR3 nucleotides are TGTGCCAGCATCGTGGAGGCTGAAGCTTTCTTT. Translation gives CASIVEAEAFF.

CDR3 amino acids: CATSDGEHTEAFF. The CDR3 DNA reads TGTGCCACCAGTGACGGGGAGCACACTGAAGCTTTCTTT. V and J are TRBV15 and TRBJ1-1; D is undetermined. The CDR3 totals 13 residues. Germline CDR1 and CDR2: LNHNV and YYDKDF (reference sequence). V lost 6 bases and J lost 3, with 11 bases in between.

This chain links TRBV6-1 with TRBJ1-5, with no clear D. Germline assignment: CDR1 MNHNS and CDR2 SASEGT. V dropped 2 bases and J dropped 4 bases, with 15 bases sitting between them. The CDR3 spans 16 residues. This CDR3 reads CASSEILGVRNQPQHF. The CDR3 bases are TGTGCCAGCAGTGAAATCTTGGGCGTCAGGAATCAGCCCCAGCATTTT.

J is TRBJ1-1 and V is TRBV25-1; 11 bases are a match to TRBD1. CDR1 is MGHDK, CDR2 SYGVNS, per germline. Germline trimming cut 4 bases from V and 10 bases from J; bases unmatched to any gene: 17. The CDR3 length is 17 residues. CDR3 in DNA: TGTGCCAGCAGTGGATTATCGGGACAGGGGGTATCTAGCGGAGCTTTCTTT. Encoded protein: CASSGLSGQGVSSGAFF.

This rearrangement joins TRBV6-6 to TRBJ2-7; 9 nucleotides agree with TRBD2. The J segment lost 3 bases and the V segment lost 2 bases, leaving 5 bases of the junction unmatched. CDR3 length: 15 residues. Germline-derived CDR1 and CDR2 are MNHNY and SVGAGI (reference sequence). The chain's CDR3 is CASSYTLAGSYEQYF. The CDR3 DNA sequence: TGTGCCAGCAGTTACACGCTAGCGGGAAGCTACGAGCAGTACTTC.

This clone occurred once. This sequence joins TRBV29-1 and TRBJ2-3, with a possible D match to TRBD1 (7 bases). Trimming stripped 5 bases from V and 4 bases from J, with 16 bases between. The length of the CDR3 is 14 residues. Germline CDR1 SQVTM, CDR2 ANQGSEA. DNA for the CDR3: TGCAGCGTTTTTGCAGGGGGGATCGCAGATACGCAGTATTTT. Translating it yields CSVFAGGIADTQYF.

The J gene is TRBJ1-2, the V gene TRBV9, with unresolved D. Germline V gene data show CDR1 as SGDLS and CDR2 as YYNGEE. V lost 4 bases, J lost 2 bases, and 18 bases lay in between. The CDR3 is 16 amino acids. The CDR3 nucleotides read TGTGCCAGCAGCCCCCACGTTGGAGGAACGAACTATGGCTACACCTTC. Amino acid sequence: CASSPHVGGTNYGYTF.

The chain is built from TRBV19 and TRBJ2-2, with no clear D. CDR1 is LNHDA, CDR2 SQIVND, per germline (reference sequence). V lost 5 bases and J lost 3, with 4 bases in between. CDR3 length equals 12 residues. In DNA form, the CDR3 reads TGTGCCAGTAGTGTCTACACCGGGGAGCTGTTTTTT. This sequence encodes CASSVYTGELFF. Variable domain in full (rest from reference TRBV19 and TRBJ2-2): DGGITQSPKYLFRKEGQNVTLSCEQNLNHDAMYWYRQDPGQGLRLIYYSQIVNDFQKGDIAEGYSVSREKKESFPLTVTSAQKNPTAFYLCASSVYTGELFFGEGSRLTVL.

The chain carries TRBV6-1 and TRBJ2-7; 9 positions match TRBD1. Germline V lookup: CDR1 MNHNS, CDR2 SASEGT. The V segment lost 3 bases and the J segment 6 bases; nucleotides outside the gene matches: 9. CDR3 size: 15 residues. CDR3 nucleotide sequence: TGTGCCAGCAGTGAGATGACAGGGGGAGGGGGCGAGCAGTACTTC. It is translated as CASSEMTGGGGEQYF.

This clone was counted a few times. The chain carries TRBV5-4 and TRBJ1-1; D gene uncertain. CDR3 length equals 13 residues. The V and J ends lost 2 bases and 2 bases respectively, with 7 bases between them. Germline loops: CDR1 SGHNT, CDR2 YYREEE (reference sequence). CDR3 sequence (DNA): TGTGCCAGCAGCTTTTCACAAAACACTGAAGCTTTCTTT. Encoded protein: CASSFSQNTEAFF.

This chain connects TRBV27 to TRBJ2-7; no clear D gene. V was cut by 0 bases and J by 3 bases, with 12 bases left in between. This CDR3 is 15 amino acids long. Germline CDR1 reads MNHEY; CDR2 reads SMNVEV (reference sequence). CDR3 nucleotide sequence: TGTGCCAGCAGTTTATCGAGGCCCAGTATCTACGAGCAGTACTTC. Translating gives CASSLSRPSIYEQYF.

The J gene is TRBJ1-1, the V gene TRBV6-5; TRBD1 might be the D (5 bases). The germline V and J ends were trimmed by 10 bases and 5 bases, with 11 bases remaining between them. Germline values: CDR1 MNHEY, CDR2 SVGAGI. The CDR3 is 11 residues long. CDR3 sequence: CATHRGTEAFF. CDR3 in DNA: TGTGCCACCCACCGGGGGACTGAAGCTTTCTTT.